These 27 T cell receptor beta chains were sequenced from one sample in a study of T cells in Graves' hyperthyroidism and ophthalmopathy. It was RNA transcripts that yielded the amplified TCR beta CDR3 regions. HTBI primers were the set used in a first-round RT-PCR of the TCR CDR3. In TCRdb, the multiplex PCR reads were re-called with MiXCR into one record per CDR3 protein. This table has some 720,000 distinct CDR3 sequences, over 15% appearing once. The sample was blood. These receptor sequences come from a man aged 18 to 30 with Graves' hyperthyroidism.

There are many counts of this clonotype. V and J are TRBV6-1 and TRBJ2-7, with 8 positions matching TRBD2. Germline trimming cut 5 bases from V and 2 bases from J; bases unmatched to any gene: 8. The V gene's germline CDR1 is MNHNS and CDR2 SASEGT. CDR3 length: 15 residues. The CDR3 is CASSPGRDLAYEQYF. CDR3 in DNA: TGTGCCAGCAGTCCCGGGAGGGATCTCGCCTACGAGCAGTACTTC.

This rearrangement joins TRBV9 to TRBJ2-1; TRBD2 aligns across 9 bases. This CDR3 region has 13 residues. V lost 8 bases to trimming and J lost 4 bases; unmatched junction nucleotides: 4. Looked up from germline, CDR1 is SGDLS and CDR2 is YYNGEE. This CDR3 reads CASRTSEYNEQFF. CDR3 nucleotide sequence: TGTGCCAGTCGGACTAGCGAGTACAATGAGCAGTTCTTC.

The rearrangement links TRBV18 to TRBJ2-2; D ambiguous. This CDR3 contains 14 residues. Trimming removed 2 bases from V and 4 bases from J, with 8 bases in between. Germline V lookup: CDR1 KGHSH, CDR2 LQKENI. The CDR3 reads CASSPGPGTGELFF. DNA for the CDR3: TGTGCCAGCTCACCAGGACCAGGCACCGGGGAGCTGTTTTTT.

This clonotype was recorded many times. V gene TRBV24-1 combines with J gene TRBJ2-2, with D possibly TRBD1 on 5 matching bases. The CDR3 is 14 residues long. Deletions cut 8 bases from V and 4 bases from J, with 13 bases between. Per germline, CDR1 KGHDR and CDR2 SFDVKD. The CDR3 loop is CATNHAGRTGELFF. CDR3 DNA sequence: TGTGCCACCAACCATGCAGGGCGCACCGGGGAGCTGTTTTTT.

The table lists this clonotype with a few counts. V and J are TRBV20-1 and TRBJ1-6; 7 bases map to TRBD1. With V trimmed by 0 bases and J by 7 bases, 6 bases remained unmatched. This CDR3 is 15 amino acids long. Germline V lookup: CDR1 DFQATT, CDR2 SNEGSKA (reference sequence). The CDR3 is CSARDQGQRNSPLHF. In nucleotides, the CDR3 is TGCAGTGCTAGAGATCAGGGACAGCGGAATTCACCCCTCCACTTT.

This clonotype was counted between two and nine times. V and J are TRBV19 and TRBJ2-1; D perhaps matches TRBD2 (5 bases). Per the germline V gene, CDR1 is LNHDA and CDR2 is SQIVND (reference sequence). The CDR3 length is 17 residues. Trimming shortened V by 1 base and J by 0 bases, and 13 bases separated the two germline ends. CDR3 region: CASSIGGGRSSYNEQFF. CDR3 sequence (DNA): TGTGCCAGTAGTATAGGCGGCGGGCGCAGCTCCTACAATGAGCAGTTCTTC.

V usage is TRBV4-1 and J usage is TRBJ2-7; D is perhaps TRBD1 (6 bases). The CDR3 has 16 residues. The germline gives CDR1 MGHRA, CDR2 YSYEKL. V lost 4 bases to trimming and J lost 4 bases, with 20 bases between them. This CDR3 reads CASSLGGSQGWYEQYF. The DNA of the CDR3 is TGCGCCAGCAGCCTCGGTGGGTCACAGGGTTGGTACGAGCAGTACTTC.

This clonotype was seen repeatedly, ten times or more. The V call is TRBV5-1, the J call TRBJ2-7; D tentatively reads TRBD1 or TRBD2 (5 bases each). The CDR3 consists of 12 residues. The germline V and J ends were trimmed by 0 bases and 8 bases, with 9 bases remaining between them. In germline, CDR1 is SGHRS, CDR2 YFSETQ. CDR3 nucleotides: TGCGCCAGCAGCTTGGAGGGACCAAAGCAGTACTTC. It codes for CASSLEGPKQYF.

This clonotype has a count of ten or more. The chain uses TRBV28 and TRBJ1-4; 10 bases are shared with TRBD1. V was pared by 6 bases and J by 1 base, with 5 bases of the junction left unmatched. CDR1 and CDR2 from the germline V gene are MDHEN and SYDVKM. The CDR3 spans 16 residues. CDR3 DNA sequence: TGTGCCAGCAGCTGGACAGGGGGGAAAACTAATGAAAAACTGTTTTTT. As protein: CASSWTGGKTNEKLFF.

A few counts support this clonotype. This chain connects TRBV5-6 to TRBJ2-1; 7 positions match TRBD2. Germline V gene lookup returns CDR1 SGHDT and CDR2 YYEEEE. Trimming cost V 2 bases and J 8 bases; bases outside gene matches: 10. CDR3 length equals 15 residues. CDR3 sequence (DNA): TGTGCCAGCAGCTTCTTTCAGGGTGGGAGGGATGAGCAGTTCTTC. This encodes CASSFFQGGRDEQFF.

The CDR3 sequence is CASRSKLEQFF. CDR3 nucleotides: TGTGCCAGCAGGTCCAAGCTCGAGCAGTTCTTC. The chain has TRBV5-5 and TRBJ2-1; the D is unclear. This CDR3 spans 11 amino acids. Trimming pared 5 bases from V and 10 bases from J, leaving 10 bases between. CDR1 is SGHKS, CDR2 YYEKEE, per germline (reference sequence).

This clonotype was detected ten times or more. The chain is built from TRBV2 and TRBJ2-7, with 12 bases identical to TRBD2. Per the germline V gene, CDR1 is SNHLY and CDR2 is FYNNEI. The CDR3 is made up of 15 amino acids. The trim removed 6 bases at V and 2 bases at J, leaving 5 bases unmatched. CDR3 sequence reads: CASRRTSGAAYEQYF. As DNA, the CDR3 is TGTGCCAGCAGGAGGACTAGCGGGGCTGCCTACGAGCAGTACTTC.

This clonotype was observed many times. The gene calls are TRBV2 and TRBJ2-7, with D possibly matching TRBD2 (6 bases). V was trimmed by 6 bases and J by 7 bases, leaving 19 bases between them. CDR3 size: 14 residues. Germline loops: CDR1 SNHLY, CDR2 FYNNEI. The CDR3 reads CASSPRVPAGEQYF. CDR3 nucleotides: TGTGCCAGCAGCCCGCGGGTCCCCGCGGGGGAGCAGTACTTC.

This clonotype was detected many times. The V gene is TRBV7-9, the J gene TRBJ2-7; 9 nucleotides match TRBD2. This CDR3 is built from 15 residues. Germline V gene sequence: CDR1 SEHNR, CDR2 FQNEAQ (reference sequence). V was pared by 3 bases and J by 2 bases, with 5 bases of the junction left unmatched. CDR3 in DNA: TGTGCCAGCAGCTTCTTAGCGGGAGAGGCCTACGAGCAGTACTTC. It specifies CASSFLAGEAYEQYF.

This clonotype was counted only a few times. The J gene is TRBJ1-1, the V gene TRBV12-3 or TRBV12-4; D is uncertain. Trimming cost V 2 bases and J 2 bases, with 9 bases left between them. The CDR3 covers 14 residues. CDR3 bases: TGTGCCAGCAGTTTAATGTTCGGTAACACTGAAGCTTTCTTT. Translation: CASSLMFGNTEAFF.

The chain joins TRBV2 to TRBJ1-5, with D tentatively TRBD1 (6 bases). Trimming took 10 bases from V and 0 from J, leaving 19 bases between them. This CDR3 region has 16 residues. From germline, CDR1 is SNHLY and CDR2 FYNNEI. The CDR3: CAISYGGTYSNQPQHF. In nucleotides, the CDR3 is TGTGCCATTAGTTATGGGGGCACCTATAGCAATCAGCCCCAGCATTTT.

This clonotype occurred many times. Written as DNA, the CDR3 is TGTGCCAGCAGACCCCGACTAGCGGGAGTCTACGAGCAGTACTTC. Its translation is CASRPRLAGVYEQYF. V is TRBV27 and J is TRBJ2-7; 12 nucleotides align to TRBD2. V gave up 6 bases and J gave up 3 bases; unmatched junction bases: 6. Germline V CDR1 and CDR2: MNHEY, SMNVEV (reference sequence). The CDR3 totals 15 residues.

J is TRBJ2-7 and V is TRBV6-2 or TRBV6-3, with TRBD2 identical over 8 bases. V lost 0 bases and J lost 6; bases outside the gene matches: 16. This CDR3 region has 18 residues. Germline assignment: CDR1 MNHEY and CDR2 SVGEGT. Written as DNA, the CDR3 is TGTGCCAGCAGTTACTCGAGGGGGTTCGTTGCGGGAGGACGCGAGCAGTACTTC. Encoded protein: CASSYSRGFVAGGREQYF.

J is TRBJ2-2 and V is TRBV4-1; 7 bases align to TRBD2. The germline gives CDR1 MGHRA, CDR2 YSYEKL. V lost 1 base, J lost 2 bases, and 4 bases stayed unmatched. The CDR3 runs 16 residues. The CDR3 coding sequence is TGCGCCAGCAGCCAAGGACGGGAGGCCAACACCGGGGAGCTGTTTTTT. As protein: CASSQGREANTGELFF.

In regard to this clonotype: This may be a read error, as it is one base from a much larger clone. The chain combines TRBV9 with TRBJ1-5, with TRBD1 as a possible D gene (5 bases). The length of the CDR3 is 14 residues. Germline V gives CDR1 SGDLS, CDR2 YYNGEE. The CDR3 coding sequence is TGTGCCAGCAGCGTAGGGGGCACCAATCAGGCCCAGCATTTT. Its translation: CASSVGGTNQAQHF.

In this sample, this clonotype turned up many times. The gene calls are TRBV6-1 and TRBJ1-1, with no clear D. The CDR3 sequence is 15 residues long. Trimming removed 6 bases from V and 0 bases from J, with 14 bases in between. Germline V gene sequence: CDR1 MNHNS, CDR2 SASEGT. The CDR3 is CASRNYAGLNTEAFF. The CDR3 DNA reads TGTGCCAGCAGAAACTATGCAGGCCTGAACACTGAAGCTTTCTTT.

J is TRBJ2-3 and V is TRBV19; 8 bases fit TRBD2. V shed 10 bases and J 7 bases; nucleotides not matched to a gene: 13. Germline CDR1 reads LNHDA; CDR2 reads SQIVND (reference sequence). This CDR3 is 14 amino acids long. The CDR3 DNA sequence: TGTGCCACCGACCCCGGGGGGGATGCGAATACGCAGTATTTT. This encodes CATDPGGDANTQYF.

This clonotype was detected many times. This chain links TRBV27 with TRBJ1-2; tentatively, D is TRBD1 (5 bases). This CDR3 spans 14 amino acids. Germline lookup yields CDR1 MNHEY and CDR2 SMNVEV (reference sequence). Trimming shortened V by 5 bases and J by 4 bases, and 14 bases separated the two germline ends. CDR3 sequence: CASSPPDSSYGYTF. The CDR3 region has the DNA TGTGCCAGCAGTCCACCTGACAGCAGCTATGGCTACACCTTC.

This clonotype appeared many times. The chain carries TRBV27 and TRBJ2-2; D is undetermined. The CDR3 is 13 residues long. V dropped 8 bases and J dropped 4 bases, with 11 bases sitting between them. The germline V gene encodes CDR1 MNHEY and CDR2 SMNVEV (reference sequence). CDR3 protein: CASGVHSTGELFF. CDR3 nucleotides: TGTGCCAGCGGAGTTCATAGCACCGGGGAGCTGTTTTTT.

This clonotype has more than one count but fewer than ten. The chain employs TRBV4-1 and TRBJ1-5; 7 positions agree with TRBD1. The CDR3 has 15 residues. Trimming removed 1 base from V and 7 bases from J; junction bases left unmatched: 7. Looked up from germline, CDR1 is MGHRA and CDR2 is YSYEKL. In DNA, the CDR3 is TGCGCCAGCAGCCAAGGGGGAGGGGGCGGACAGCCCCAGCATTTT. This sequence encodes CASSQGGGGGQPQHF.

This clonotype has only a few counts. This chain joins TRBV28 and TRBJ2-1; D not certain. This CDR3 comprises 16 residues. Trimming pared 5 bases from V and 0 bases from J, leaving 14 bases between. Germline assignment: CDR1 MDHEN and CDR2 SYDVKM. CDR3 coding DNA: TGTGCCAGCAGTCCAATTGGCGGAAGCTCCTACAATGAGCAGTTCTTC. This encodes CASSPIGGSSYNEQFF.

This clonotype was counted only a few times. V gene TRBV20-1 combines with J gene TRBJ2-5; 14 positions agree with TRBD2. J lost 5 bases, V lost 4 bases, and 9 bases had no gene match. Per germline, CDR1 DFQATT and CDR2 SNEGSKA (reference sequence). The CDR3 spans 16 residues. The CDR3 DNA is TGCAGTGCTAAAAGGACTAGCGGGAGGCCCTCGGAGACCCAGTACTTC. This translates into CSAKRTSGRPSETQYF.